The rows below give T cell receptor beta chains drawn from one sample of a study of a mutant IDH1 vaccine in newly diagnosed glioma. Assay used: immunoSEQ multiplex PCR; TCRdb lists only in-frame clones, some missing. This sample has around 54,000 clones; roughly nine tenths occur once, and the top ten carry 1.6%. Their target antigens are unknown. The source material was PBMCs, sampled from a glioma patient whose treatment included an IDH1 peptide vaccine. The source is a man aged 40-55 years with glioma. The CDR3 runs from the conserved cysteine through the conserved F or W. D genes are given only for firm matches. Not every row has a clone size; where given, it reads once, few, many or a size class.

j_call clone_size v_call d_call cdr3_aa cdr3_nt
TRBJ1-1 - TRBV19 - CASSIWEMNTEAFF TGTGCCAGTAGTATTTGGGAAATGAACACTGAAGCTTTCTTT
TRBJ1-1 - TRBV19 - CASSFPGPALGEAFF TGTGCCAGTAGTTTCCCCGGGCCAGCTCTCGGTGAAGCTTTCTTT
TRBJ1-2 - TRBV7-3 - CASSGGQRDGYTF TGTGCCAGCAGCGGGGGGCAGCGAGACGGCTACACCTTC
TRBJ2-7 - TRBV5-1 - CASSPAKTGPYEQYF TGCGCCAGCAGCCCCGCAAAAACAGGGCCGTACGAGCAGTACTTC
TRBJ2-5 - TRBV9 - CASSVEGVRGETQYF TGTGCCAGCAGCGTAGAGGGGGTAAGGGGGGAGACCCAGTACTTC
TRBJ2-2 - TRBV25-1 TRBD2 CASTLAGNTGELFF TGTGCCAGCACACTAGCGGGGAACACCGGGGAGCTGTTTTTT
TRBJ2-7 - TRBV9 TRBD2 CASSVEAGERYEQYF TGTGCCAGCAGCGTAGAAGCGGGAGAAAGATACGAGCAGTACTTC
TRBJ2-5 - TRBV5-1 - CASSEGPTKETQYF TGCGCCAGCAGCGAGGGCCCGACCAAAGAGACCCAGTACTTC
TRBJ2-7 - TRBV27 TRBD2 CASSFSTSGRDEQYF TGTGCCAGCAGTTTCTCGACTAGCGGGAGGGACGAGCAGTACTTC
TRBJ2-7 - TRBV6-5 TRBD1 CASITGGNSYEQYF TGTGCCAGCATCACAGGGGGGAACTCCTACGAGCAGTACTTC
TRBJ1-2 - TRBV2 - CASSENYGYTF TGTGCCAGCAGTGAAAATTATGGCTACACCTTC
TRBJ2-3 - TRBV11-2 - CANSHNQSDTQYF TGTGCCAACTCACACAACCAGAGTGATACGCAGTATTTT
TRBJ2-5 once TRBV7-2 TRBD2 CASSFSGRAETQYF TGTGCCAGCAGTTTTAGCGGGAGGGCAGAGACCCAGTACTTC
TRBJ2-7 - TRBV28 - CASHFGVEQYF TGTGCCAGCCATTTTGGGGTTGAGCAGTACTTC
TRBJ1-2 - TRBV7-6 - CASSLEANNYGYTF TGTGCCAGCAGCTTAGAAGCCAACAACTATGGCTACACCTTC
TRBJ2-5 - TRBV28 TRBD1 CASSSPDREETQYF TGTGCCAGCAGCTCCCCCGACAGGGAAGAGACCCAGTACTTC
TRBJ2-7 once TRBV19 - CASSMAELRGGEQYF TGTGCCAGTAGTATGGCAGAGTTGAGAGGAGGCGAGCAGTACTTC
TRBJ2-2 - TRBV5-6 - CASSLARANTGELFF TGTGCCAGCAGCTTGGCGCGGGCAAACACCGGGGAGCTGTTTTTT
TRBJ1-5 - TRBV6-6 TRBD1 CASTLTGENQPQHF TGTGCCAGCACCCTGACAGGGGAAAATCAGCCCCAGCATTTT